This T cell receptor beta chain was retrieved from a study of cytomegalovirus exposure and HLA in healthy donors. 60 Vbeta and 13 Jbeta primers were used in PCR. The data were produced by immunoSEQ multiplex PCR, yet TCRdb's version contains in-frame clones alone and is incomplete. The sample lists some 100,000 clones, 70% to 85% occurring once. A word on this clone: Its specificity is unknown.

Study-level points and caveats: Available immune exposure information was restricted to CMV serostatus only. In a later analysis, across HLA loci, associated TCR counts were highest for DRB1, lowest for HLA-C. Most of the TCR beta V segments (in an earlier analysis) were productive either about 90% or about 30% of the time.

Trimming cost V 0 bases and J 6 bases, with 18 bases left between them. The CDR3 is 17 residues long. Looked up from germline, CDR1 is ENHRY and CDR2 is SYGVKD. The chain is built from TRBV10-3 and TRBJ1-5; D perhaps matches TRBD1 (6 bases). Sequencing input: PBMCs. The receptor was derived from a woman in her forties or fifties in good health and CMV-seropositive. The CDR3 DNA is TGTGCCATCAGTGAGTCGACCACAGGGATGAGTAGTCAGCCCCAGCATTTT. This translates into CAISESTTGMSSQPQHF.